Listed here is a single T cell receptor beta chain. This record comes from a study of human T cells and chemical hapten exposure. The V and J ends lost 1 base and 3 bases respectively, with 6 bases between them. This CDR3 region has 13 residues. Germline V CDR1 and CDR2: SEHNR, FQNEAQ (reference sequence). The time point: healthy volunteer bleed at 6 weeks. Total RNA was isolated from unfractionated whole blood. From the RACE reads, TCRdb called clonotypes with MiXCR, one entry per CDR3 protein. The sample shows 60,000 to 90,000 distinct CDR3 sequences, approximately 8.1% of them seen only once. This clonotype was obtained from a female donor in good health. Some clones in this sample may be carry-over from other donors' samples. Source material: whole blood. The chain employs TRBV7-9 and TRBJ2-5, with no clear D. CDR3 sequence (DNA): TGTGCCAGCAGCTTAGTTCACAAAGAGACCCAGTACTTC. Translating it yields CASSLVHKETQYF.